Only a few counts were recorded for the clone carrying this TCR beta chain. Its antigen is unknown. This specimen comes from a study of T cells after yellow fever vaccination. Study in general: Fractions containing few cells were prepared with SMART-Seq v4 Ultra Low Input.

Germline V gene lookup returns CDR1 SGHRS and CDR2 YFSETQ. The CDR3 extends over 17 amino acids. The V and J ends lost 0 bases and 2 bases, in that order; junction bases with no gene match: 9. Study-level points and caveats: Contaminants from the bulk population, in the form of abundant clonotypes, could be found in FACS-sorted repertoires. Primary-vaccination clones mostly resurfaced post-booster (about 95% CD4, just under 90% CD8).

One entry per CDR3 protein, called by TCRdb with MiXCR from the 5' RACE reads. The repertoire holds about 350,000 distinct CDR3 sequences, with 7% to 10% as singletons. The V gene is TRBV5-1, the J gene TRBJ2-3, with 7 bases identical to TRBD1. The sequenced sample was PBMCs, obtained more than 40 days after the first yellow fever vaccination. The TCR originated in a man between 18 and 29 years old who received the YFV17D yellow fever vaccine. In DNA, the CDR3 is TGCGCCAGCAGCTTGGGGCTCAGGCAGGGGGACACAGATACGCAGTATTTT. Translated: CASSLGLRQGDTDTQYF.